The rows below give T cell receptor beta chains drawn from one sample of a study of vaccination and CD4 T cells after COVID-19. These receptors' antigens are unknown. TCRdb redid the calling of the PCR reads with MiXCR, one entry per CDR3 protein. The data show about 17,000 distinct CDR3 sequences, with 45% to 50% seen just once and around 18% held by the top ten. This specimen consisted of CD4+ T cells from blood, cultured in vitro, obtained before SARS-CoV-2 vaccination. Receptors were obtained from a human donor who received a COVID-19 vaccine. The CDR3 runs from the conserved cysteine through the conserved F or W. Each record gives: J gene, V gene, clone size, D gene, CDR3 DNA, CDR3 protein. The D gene is left open where the match is weak. A clone size is listed for some rows: how often the clone was seen (once, few, many), or a class if it is expanded.

j_call: TRBJ1-2; v_call: TRBV28; clone_size: NA; d_call: TRBD1; cdr3_nt: TGTGCCAGCAGTCCCCCCCTAGGACAGGCCCACTATGGCTACACCTTC; cdr3_aa: CASSPPLGQAHYGYTF
j_call: TRBJ2-5; v_call: TRBV10-1; clone_size: NA; d_call: NA; cdr3_nt: TGCGCCAGCAGTATTTGGGAACAGGGACGAGAGACCCAGTACTTC; cdr3_aa: CASSIWEQGRETQYF
j_call: TRBJ1-3; v_call: TRBV7-2; clone_size: NA; d_call: NA; cdr3_nt: TGTGCCAGCAGCCCGACCGTGTTCTCCACGAGCTCTGGAAACACCATATATTTT; cdr3_aa: CASSPTVFSTSSGNTIYF
j_call: TRBJ2-7; v_call: TRBV2; clone_size: NA; d_call: TRBD2; cdr3_nt: TGTGCCAGCAGTGTTCTAGCGGGGGGTTTTAGCGACGAGCAGTACTTC; cdr3_aa: CASSVLAGGFSDEQYF
j_call: TRBJ2-7; v_call: TRBV19; clone_size: NA; d_call: NA; cdr3_nt: TGTGCCAGTAGTATAAGGCTAAGCTCCTACGAGCAGTACTTC; cdr3_aa: CASSIRLSSYEQYF
j_call: TRBJ1-1; v_call: TRBV24-1; clone_size: NA; d_call: TRBD1; cdr3_nt: TGTGCCACCAGTGATACAACAGGGGGGACTGAAGCTTTCTTT; cdr3_aa: CATSDTTGGTEAFF
j_call: TRBJ2-7; v_call: TRBV4-1; clone_size: few; d_call: NA; cdr3_nt: TGCGCCAGCAGCCAAGGGTACCGCGCAAAAGGATACGAGCAGTACTTC; cdr3_aa: CASSQGYRAKGYEQYF
j_call: TRBJ1-1; v_call: TRBV20-1; clone_size: NA; d_call: NA; cdr3_nt: TGCAGTGCTAGAGTAGCGGCAGGGATGAACACTGAAGCTTTCTTT; cdr3_aa: CSARVAAGMNTEAFF
j_call: TRBJ1-3; v_call: TRBV6-1; clone_size: few; d_call: NA; cdr3_nt: TGTGCCAGCAGCCCAACATTCCTCTCTGGAAACACCATATATTTT; cdr3_aa: CASSPTFLSGNTIYF
j_call: TRBJ1-2; v_call: TRBV2; clone_size: NA; d_call: NA; cdr3_nt: TGTGCCAGCAGCCTTGACAGAACCACTAACTATGGCTACACCTTC; cdr3_aa: CASSLDRTTNYGYTF
j_call: TRBJ1-1; v_call: TRBV11-2; clone_size: NA; d_call: NA; cdr3_nt: TGTGCCAGCAGCCCCCCCGGCATTAGGGGATCTAACACTGAAGCTTTCTTT; cdr3_aa: CASSPPGIRGSNTEAFF
j_call: TRBJ2-7; v_call: TRBV5-1; clone_size: NA; d_call: TRBD2; cdr3_nt: TGCGCCAGCAGCGTGACTAGCGGGGGTATCTACGAGCAGTACTTC; cdr3_aa: CASSVTSGGIYEQYF
j_call: TRBJ2-3; v_call: TRBV10-3; clone_size: few; d_call: TRBD1; cdr3_nt: TGTGCCATCAGTGAGGGATGGACAGGGGGTAGCACAGATACGCAGTATTTT; cdr3_aa: CAISEGWTGGSTDTQYF
j_call: TRBJ1-2; v_call: TRBV12-3/TRBV12-4; clone_size: NA; d_call: NA; cdr3_nt: TGTGCCAGCAGCGCACTATGGGCTGGTAGGGCCAGGGTGAACTATGGCTACACCTTC; cdr3_aa: CASSALWAGRARVNYGYTF
j_call: TRBJ2-5; v_call: TRBV7-2; clone_size: NA; d_call: NA; cdr3_nt: TGTGCCAGCAGCTTAGAGTCTCGAACGGGGAAAGAGACCCAGTACTTC; cdr3_aa: CASSLESRTGKETQYF
j_call: TRBJ1-3; v_call: TRBV30; clone_size: NA; d_call: NA; cdr3_nt: TGTGCCCGGAGTCCAGGGAGGGGACCTGGAAACACCATATATTTT; cdr3_aa: CARSPGRGPGNTIYF
j_call: TRBJ1-2; v_call: TRBV7-8; clone_size: NA; d_call: NA; cdr3_nt: TGTGCCAGCAGCTTAGGTCAGGAGATGTATGGCTACACCTTC; cdr3_aa: CASSLGQEMYGYTF
j_call: TRBJ2-3; v_call: TRBV6-5; clone_size: NA; d_call: NA; cdr3_nt: TGTGCCAGCAGTTACGATAGGAGGGCAGATACGCAGTATTTT; cdr3_aa: CASSYDRRADTQYF
j_call: TRBJ1-2; v_call: TRBV6-5; clone_size: few; d_call: NA; cdr3_nt: TGTGCCAGCAGTTACTCGGACAAATCTAACTATGGCTACACCTTC; cdr3_aa: CASSYSDKSNYGYTF
j_call: TRBJ1-2; v_call: TRBV29-1; clone_size: NA; d_call: NA; cdr3_nt: TGCAGCGCCCAGGGAGGGGCGGCCGGCTATGGCTACACCTTC; cdr3_aa: CSAQGGAAGYGYTF
j_call: TRBJ2-2; v_call: TRBV11-3; clone_size: NA; d_call: NA; cdr3_nt: TGTGCCAGCAGCTCCCGGGTCGGGAACACCGGGGAGCTGTTTTTT; cdr3_aa: CASSSRVGNTGELFF
j_call: TRBJ1-1; v_call: TRBV6-5; clone_size: NA; d_call: NA; cdr3_nt: TGTGCCAGCAGTTACGAGGGTGAAGCTTTCTTT; cdr3_aa: CASSYEGEAFF
j_call: TRBJ2-1; v_call: TRBV30; clone_size: once; d_call: TRBD1; cdr3_nt: TGTGCCTGGGGACAGGTGTCCAATGAGCAGTTCTTC; cdr3_aa: CAWGQVSNEQFF
j_call: TRBJ1-5; v_call: TRBV7-9; clone_size: few; d_call: NA; cdr3_nt: TGTGCCAGCAGCTTAGCCGACAATCAGCCCCAGCATTTT; cdr3_aa: CASSLADNQPQHF
j_call: TRBJ1-3; v_call: TRBV4-1; clone_size: NA; d_call: NA; cdr3_nt: TGCGCCAGCAGCCAGGACCGACAGAGCTCTGGAAACACCATATATTTT; cdr3_aa: CASSQDRQSSGNTIYF
j_call: TRBJ2-7; v_call: TRBV19; clone_size: NA; d_call: NA; cdr3_nt: TGTGCCAGTAGTATGGGGTACAGGCAGTACTTC; cdr3_aa: CASSMGYRQYF
j_call: TRBJ2-7; v_call: TRBV7-9; clone_size: few; d_call: TRBD1; cdr3_nt: TGTGCCAGCAGCTTAGACCAGGGGGACGAGCAGTACTTC; cdr3_aa: CASSLDQGDEQYF
j_call: TRBJ2-2; v_call: TRBV4-2; clone_size: NA; d_call: TRBD1; cdr3_nt: TGTGCCAGCAGCCAGGGACAGGGGGACACCGGGGAGCTGTTTTTT; cdr3_aa: CASSQGQGDTGELFF
j_call: TRBJ1-3; v_call: TRBV6-1; clone_size: NA; d_call: NA; cdr3_nt: TGTGCCAGCAGGCCTGACAGTAACTCTGGAAACACCATATATTTT; cdr3_aa: CASRPDSNSGNTIYF
j_call: TRBJ1-6; v_call: TRBV12-5; clone_size: few; d_call: NA; cdr3_nt: TGTGCTAGTGGACACGGGACAATTTGGCATTCACCTCTCCACTTT; cdr3_aa: CASGHGTIWHSPLHF
j_call: TRBJ2-4; v_call: TRBV20-1; clone_size: few; d_call: TRBD2; cdr3_nt: TGCAGTGCTCTAGCGGGGGGGGATCAGGACATTCAGTACTTC; cdr3_aa: CSALAGGDQDIQYF
j_call: TRBJ2-7; v_call: TRBV6-1; clone_size: NA; d_call: NA; cdr3_nt: TGTGCCAGCAGTGAAAACAGCCCTTCCTACGAGCAGTACTTC; cdr3_aa: CASSENSPSYEQYF
j_call: TRBJ2-2; v_call: TRBV7-3; clone_size: few; d_call: NA; cdr3_nt: TGTGCCAGCAGCTTATGGGGCGCCGGGGAGCTGTTTTTT; cdr3_aa: CASSLWGAGELFF
j_call: TRBJ1-5; v_call: TRBV24-1; clone_size: few; d_call: NA; cdr3_nt: TGTGCCACCTCGGGACACCTTAGCAATCAGCCCCAGCATTTT; cdr3_aa: CATSGHLSNQPQHF
j_call: TRBJ2-7; v_call: TRBV7-2; clone_size: few; d_call: NA; cdr3_nt: TGTGCCAGCAGCTTAAGGCGGGGGCCCGGGGGCGAGCAGTACTTC; cdr3_aa: CASSLRRGPGGEQYF
j_call: TRBJ2-2; v_call: TRBV20-1; clone_size: NA; d_call: TRBD2; cdr3_nt: TGCAGTGCCCCGTTGTCCGGGCGGGGGGGAGCGAACACCGGGGAGCTGTTTTTT; cdr3_aa: CSAPLSGRGGANTGELFF
j_call: TRBJ2-3; v_call: TRBV20-1; clone_size: NA; d_call: NA; cdr3_nt: TGCAGTGCCCCCACGTCCCTTAAGGCAGATACGCAGTATTTT; cdr3_aa: CSAPTSLKADTQYF
j_call: TRBJ2-3; v_call: TRBV19; clone_size: NA; d_call: TRBD1; cdr3_nt: TGTGCCACCACGGAAAGGGGGCGCGGCACAGATACGCAGTATTTT; cdr3_aa: CATTERGRGTDTQYF
j_call: TRBJ1-2; v_call: TRBV10-3; clone_size: few; d_call: NA; cdr3_nt: TGTGCCATCAGATTAGGGACGGGCTATGGCTACACCTTC; cdr3_aa: CAIRLGTGYGYTF
j_call: TRBJ1-1; v_call: TRBV7-9; clone_size: NA; d_call: NA; cdr3_nt: TGTGCCAGCCAGGGGTTGGACACTGAAGCTTTCTTT; cdr3_aa: CASQGLDTEAFF
j_call: TRBJ1-1; v_call: TRBV12-3/TRBV12-4; clone_size: few; d_call: NA; cdr3_nt: TGTGCCAGCAGTTTAGCTTCCAAGCTTGGGACTGAAGCTTTCTTT; cdr3_aa: CASSLASKLGTEAFF